The source of this TCR beta chain is a study of T cell responses to AZD1222 COVID-19 vaccine. Study conclusions and caveats: Spike was spanned by vaccine-associated CD4 TCRs, with dominance at 160-218 and 743-854. Breadth and depth of Spike-specific TCRs rose after two AZD1222 doses. Unmutated variant regions reportedly attract nearly half of all spike-specific TCRs.

This CDR3 contains 13 residues. CDR1 is SQVTM, CDR2 ANQGSEA, per germline. The V end was cut by 4 bases, the J end by 0 bases, with 7 bases between. Some clones are missing from TCRdb's copy, which holds only in-frame ones; the method was immunoSEQ multiplex PCR. The sample has around 170,000 clones, about nine tenths seen once; the top ten hold 0.99%. This clone appeared once. Its antigen is unidentified. The TCR comes from an adult in good health. This chain links TRBV29-1 with TRBJ1-5, with no clear D. The material sequenced was peripheral blood, taken on day 0 of AZD1222 vaccination. CDR3 region: CSVAVNSNQPQHF. CDR3 DNA sequence: TGCAGCGTTGCCGTGAATAGCAATCAGCCCCAGCATTTT. Variable domain in full (rest from reference TRBV29-1 and TRBJ1-5): SAVISQKPSRDICQRGTSLTIQCQVDSQVTMMFWYRQQPGQSLTLIATANQGSEATYESGFVIDKFPISRPNLTFSTLTVSNMSPEDSSIYLCSVAVNSNQPQHFGDGTRLSIL.